What follows is one T cell receptor beta chain and its context. Antigen specificity is unknown. The data were obtained in a study of OX40 agonist ivuxolimab in advanced cancers. Study context: Three patients got partial responses; one had hepatocellular carcinoma and two had cutaneous melanoma.

General study results and limits: Partly responding patients at 0.1-3.0 mg/kg showed some of the smallest clonal expansion.

TCRdb keeps only in-frame clones here, not all; method: immunoSEQ multiplex PCR. The sample shows 63,000 or so clones, almost 85% of them seen only once. The V gene's germline CDR1 is GTSNPN and CDR2 SVGIG (reference sequence). Between the trimmed V and J ends, which lost 4 bases and 1 base, there was a span of 16 bases. The CDR3 spans 15 residues. The V call is TRBV30, the J call TRBJ1-1; a weak D match, TRBD1 (5 bases). The sample consisted of CD4+ or CD8+ T cells sorted from blood, taken in a trial of the OX40 agonist ivuxolimab. The receptor was isolated from an adult with an advanced solid tumor such as melanoma, head and neck, liver or kidney cancer. The CDR3 region is CAWTPPGRQNTEAFF. In DNA, the CDR3 is TGTGCCTGGACCCCGCCGGGACGACAGAACACTGAAGCTTTCTTT.